This T cell receptor (beta chain) was sequenced for a study of OX40 agonist ivuxolimab in advanced cancers. Germline V lookup: CDR1 SGHVS, CDR2 FNYEAQ. V was cut by 4 bases and J by 1 base, with 17 bases left in between. This CDR3 is built from 16 residues. Repertoires were generated with immunoSEQ multiplex PCR, while TCRdb's copy carries only in-frame clones and drops some. The data contain about 10,000 clones, roughly nine tenths of them singletons. In this sample, this clone turned up once. The receptor was isolated from an adult with an advanced solid tumor such as melanoma, head and neck, liver or kidney cancer. The sample consisted of CD4+ or CD8+ T cells sorted from blood, taken in a trial of the OX40 agonist ivuxolimab. The chain uses TRBV7-6 and TRBJ2-7; the D is unclear. CDR3 DNA sequence: TGTGCCAGCAGCTCCTCCACCGGGTGGGATTCCTACGAGCAGTACTTC. This sequence encodes CASSSSTGWDSYEQYF.